This passage covers 16 T cell receptor beta chains from one sample sequenced in a study of shared clonotypes between healthy human individuals. The data were produced by immunoSEQ multiplex PCR, yet TCRdb's version contains in-frame clones alone and is incomplete. The sample has about 590,000 clones; nearly 97% are singletons. CD45RO negativity and positive selection for CCR7 defined naive CD8 cells, a population that excluded terminally differentiated effector memory CD45RA+ cells. Source material: naive CD8+ T cells sorted from blood. The receptors originated from a woman in her twenties or thirties in good health.

The V gene is TRBV7-9, the J gene TRBJ1-2; D is perhaps TRBD1 (6 bases). This CDR3 region has 15 residues. The germline V and J ends were trimmed by 5 bases and 1 base, with 14 bases remaining between them. Germline lookup yields CDR1 SEHNR and CDR2 FQNEAQ (reference sequence). The CDR3 sequence: CASSPEGGLNYGYTF. The DNA for the CDR3 is TGTGCCAGCAGCCCCGAGGGGGGGCTTAACTATGGCTACACCTTC. Looking up the rest from reference TRBV7-9 and TRBJ1-2 gives the full variable domain: DTGVSQNPRHKITKRGQNVTFRCDPISEHNRLYWYRQTLGQGPEFLTYFQNEAQLEKSRLLSDRFSAERPKGSFSTLEIQRTEQGDSAMYLCASSPEGGLNYGYTFGSGTRLTVV.

This clone has just a few counts. The chain carries TRBV10-2 and TRBJ2-7, with TRBD2 matching over 8 bases. The CDR3 extends over 14 amino acids. After removal of 2 bases from V and 7 bases from J, the junction contained 7 bases not matched to a gene. The germline gives CDR1 WSHSY, CDR2 SAAADI. In DNA, the CDR3 is TGCGCCAGCAGTGAGAGCGGGGGATCGCTTGAGCAGTACTTC. Translation gives CASSESGGSLEQYF.

This rearrangement joins TRBV14 to TRBJ2-2; possibly TRBD2 for D (5 bases). The CDR3 extends over 13 amino acids. From germline, CDR1 is SGHDN and CDR2 FVKESK. Trimming took off 4 bases at V and 5 bases at J, with 8 bases between the two ends. CDR3 nucleotide sequence: TGTGCCAGCAGCCCCGGGAAAACCGGGGAGCTGTTTTTT. Translated: CASSPGKTGELFF.

The rearrangement uses TRBV5-1 and TRBJ2-2; D is ambiguous. Germline V gene data show CDR1 as SGHRS and CDR2 as YFSETQ. This CDR3 contains 10 residues. Trimming stripped 9 bases from V and 8 bases from J, with 8 bases between. The CDR3 here is CATLRGELFF. The CDR3 region has the DNA TGCGCCACCCTCCGGGGGGAGCTGTTTTTT.

The chain has TRBV15 and TRBJ2-7; TRBD2 agrees at 8 bases. This CDR3 spans 15 amino acids. The trim removed 5 bases at V and 5 bases at J, leaving 11 bases unmatched. Germline loops: CDR1 LNHNV, CDR2 YYDKDF (reference sequence). The chain's CDR3 is CATSLGGGFVDEQYF. The CDR3 nucleotides read TGTGCCACCAGCTTAGGCGGGGGGTTTGTAGACGAGCAGTACTTC.

This chain joins TRBV4-1 and TRBJ2-5; D is ambiguous. The CDR3 is made up of 15 amino acids. Germline lookup yields CDR1 MGHRA and CDR2 YSYEKL. The V end lost 0 bases, the J end lost 3 bases, and 11 bases lay between the germline ends. The CDR3 DNA is TGCGCCAGCAGCCAAGATCGAAGCTCTAAAGAGACCCAGTACTTC. This codes for CASSQDRSSKETQYF.

V usage is TRBV5-6 and J usage is TRBJ2-7; weak D call: TRBD1 (5 bases). Trimming took off 2 bases at V and 0 bases at J, with 15 bases between the two ends. The CDR3 spans 16 residues. CDR1 and CDR2 from the germline V gene are SGHDT and YYEEEE. The CDR3: CASSFRSQGTSYEQYF. DNA of the CDR3: TGTGCCAGCAGCTTCCGTTCGCAGGGCACCTCCTACGAGCAGTACTTC.

The chain uses TRBV7-9 and TRBJ1-2; D remains ambiguous. In germline, CDR1 is SEHNR, CDR2 FQNEAQ (reference sequence). Between the trimmed V and J ends, which lost 1 base and 2 bases, there was a span of 8 bases. The CDR3 is made up of 14 amino acids. The CDR3 here is CASSLEGPNYGYTF. The CDR3 DNA reads TGTGCCAGCAGCTTAGAAGGCCCGAACTATGGCTACACCTTC.

The rearrangement joins TRBV20-1 to TRBJ2-3; D unclear. This CDR3 is 11 amino acids long. Deletions cut 5 bases from V and 5 bases from J, with 8 bases between. Germline-derived CDR1 and CDR2 are DFQATT and SNEGSKA (reference sequence). The CDR3 nucleotides are TGCAGTGCTGACATAGTAGATACGCAGTATTTT. Its protein product is CSADIVDTQYF.

The chain joins TRBV14 to TRBJ2-3, with unresolved D. V was clipped by 2 bases and J by 2 bases, with 8 bases between them. CDR1 is SGHDN and CDR2 is FVKESK in the germline V gene. The CDR3 loop spans 14 amino acids. CDR3 sequence (DNA): TGTGCCAGCAGCCAATATTTAGTCACAGATACGCAGTATTTT. Translation gives CASSQYLVTDTQYF. Drawing the rest from reference TRBV14 and TRBJ2-3, the complete variable domain is EAGVTQFPSHSVIEKGQTVTLRCDPISGHDNLYWYRRVMGKEIKFLLHFVKESKQDESGMPNNRFLAERTGGTYSTLKVQPAELEDSGVYFCASSQYLVTDTQYFGPGTRLTVL.

DNA of the CDR3: TGTGCCAGCAGTTACGGGGGGGGAGGGGCAGAGACCCAGTACTTC. It yields the protein CASSYGGGGAETQYF. The gene calls are TRBV27 and TRBJ2-5, with 8 bases that match TRBD2. Germline CDR1 reads MNHEY; CDR2 reads SMNVEV (reference sequence). The length of the CDR3 is 15 residues. V gave up 4 bases and J gave up 4 bases; unmatched junction bases: 8.

V is TRBV7-8 and J is TRBJ2-7; 11 bases align to TRBD2. Germline V CDR1 and CDR2: SGHVS, FQNEAQ. With 1 base clipped from V and 4 bases from J, the junction kept 9 bases outside the gene matches. CDR3 length: 17 amino acids. The CDR3 nucleotides are TGTGCCAGCAGCTTAGATTTTAGCGGGAGGGCTGGGTACGAGCAGTACTTC. As protein: CASSLDFSGRAGYEQYF.

J is TRBJ2-1 and V is TRBV7-9, with 9 nucleotides matching TRBD2. Trimming cost V 5 bases and J 7 bases; bases outside gene matches: 9. There are 15 residues in the CDR3. The germline gives CDR1 SEHNR, CDR2 FQNEAQ (reference sequence). The CDR3 here is CASSPPVAGGNEQFF. The CDR3 region has the DNA TGTGCCAGCAGCCCCCCAGTGGCGGGAGGGAATGAGCAGTTCTTC.

This chain joins TRBV28 and TRBJ2-7; tentative D call: TRBD1 (5 bases). Germline assignment: CDR1 MDHEN and CDR2 SYDVKM. The CDR3 totals 14 residues. Trimming pared 0 bases from V and 6 bases from J, leaving 12 bases between. The CDR3 DNA sequence: TGTGCCAGCAGTTTATGGCAGGGCTGGCTCGAGCAGTACTTC. Its protein product is CASSLWQGWLEQYF.

The sample holds a few counts of this clone. This chain connects TRBV7-9 to TRBJ2-7, with 12 bases lining up with TRBD2. V shed 7 bases and J 6 bases; nucleotides not matched to a gene: 7. The CDR3 spans 14 residues. Germline lookup yields CDR1 SEHNR and CDR2 FQNEAQ (reference sequence). This chain's CDR3 is CASTRLAGVGEQYF. In DNA, the CDR3 is TGTGCCAGCACCCGACTAGCGGGAGTGGGCGAGCAGTACTTC.

The V and J genes are TRBV27 and TRBJ2-1, with a weak D call TRBD1 (5 bases). V lost 5 bases, J lost 7 bases, and 21 bases lay in between. CDR1 and CDR2 (germline): MNHEY, SMNVEV (reference sequence). This CDR3 region has 16 residues. The CDR3 coding sequence is TGTGCCAGCAGTAACCTTCCCAGGCAGGGCAGGAATGAGCAGTTCTTC. It encodes CASSNLPRQGRNEQFF.